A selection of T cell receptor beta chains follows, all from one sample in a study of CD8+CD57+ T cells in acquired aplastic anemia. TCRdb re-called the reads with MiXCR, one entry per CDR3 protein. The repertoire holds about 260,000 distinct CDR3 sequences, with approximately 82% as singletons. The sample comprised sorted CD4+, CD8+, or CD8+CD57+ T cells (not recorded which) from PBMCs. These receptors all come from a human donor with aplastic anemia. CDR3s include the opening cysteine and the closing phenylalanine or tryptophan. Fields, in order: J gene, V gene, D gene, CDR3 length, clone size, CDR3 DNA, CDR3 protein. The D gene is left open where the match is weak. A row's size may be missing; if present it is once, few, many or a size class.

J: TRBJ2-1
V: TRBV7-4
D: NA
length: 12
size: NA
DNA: TGTGCCAGCAGCTCAGGCCTTAATGAGCAGTCCTTC
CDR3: CASSSGLNEQSF

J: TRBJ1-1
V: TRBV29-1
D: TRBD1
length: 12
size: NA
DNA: TGCAGCGGGGGGGACAGGGCTCCTGAAGCTTTCTTT
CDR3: CSGGDRAPEAFF

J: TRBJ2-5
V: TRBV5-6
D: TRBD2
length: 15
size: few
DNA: TGTGCCAGCAGCTTGAGCGGGGCTTGGGGAGAGACCCAGTACTTC
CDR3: CASSLSGAWGETQYF

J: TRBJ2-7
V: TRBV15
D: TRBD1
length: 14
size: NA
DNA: TGTGCCACCAGCCTGGACAGGGGGCAAGACACGCAGTACTTC
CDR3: CATSLDRGQDTQYF

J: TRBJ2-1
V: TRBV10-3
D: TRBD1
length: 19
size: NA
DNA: TGTGCCATCAGTGAGTCAGGGGGCAGCAACTATGGCTACACCAACGAGCCGGTCTTC
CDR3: CAISESGGSNYGYTNEPVF

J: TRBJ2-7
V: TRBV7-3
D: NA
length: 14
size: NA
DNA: TGTGCCAGCAGCTTCGTGGGGGGTCCAGATAAGCAGTACTTC
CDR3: CASSFVGGPDKQYF

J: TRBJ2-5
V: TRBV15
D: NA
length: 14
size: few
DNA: TGTGCCACCAGCAGAGGCTGCAACCAAGAGACCCAGTACTTC
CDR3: CATSRGCNQETQYF

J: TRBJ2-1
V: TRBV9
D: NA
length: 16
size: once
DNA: TGTGCCAGCAGCCAGGGGGGCGAAACCGTTCAGGATGAGCAGTTCTTC
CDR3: CASSQGGETVQDEQFF

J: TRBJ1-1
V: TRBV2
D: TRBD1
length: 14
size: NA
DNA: TGTGCCAGCAGATATACAGGGGGCTTGACGGAAGCTTTCTTT
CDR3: CASRYTGGLTEAFF

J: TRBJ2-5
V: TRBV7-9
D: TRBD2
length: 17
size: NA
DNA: TGTGCGCTCAGTCTTCCTATGACTGGCGGGAGGGATGTGACCCAGTACTTC
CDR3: CALSLPMTGGRDVTQYF

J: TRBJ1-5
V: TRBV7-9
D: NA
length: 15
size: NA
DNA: TGTGCCAGCAGCTTAGCGGGTTGCTACAAGGCCAACGTCCATTTT
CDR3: CASSLAGCYKANVHF

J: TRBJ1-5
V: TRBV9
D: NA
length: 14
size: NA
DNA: TGTGCCAGCAGCGAGTCGTATAGCAATAAGCCCCCGCATTTT
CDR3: CASSESYSNKPPHF

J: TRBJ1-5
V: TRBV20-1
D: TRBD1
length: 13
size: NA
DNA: TGCAGTGCTAGTCCAGGGGGTAATCAGCCCCAGCATTTT
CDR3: CSASPGGNQPQHF

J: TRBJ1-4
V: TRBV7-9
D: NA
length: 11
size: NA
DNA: TGTGCCAGCCGTCTTGCTGAAAAACTGTTTTTT
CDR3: CASRLAEKLFF

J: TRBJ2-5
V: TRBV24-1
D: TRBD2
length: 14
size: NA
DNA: TGTGCCACCAGTGATTTAGGGAGGGAAGAGACCCAGTACTTC
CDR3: CATSDLGREETQYF

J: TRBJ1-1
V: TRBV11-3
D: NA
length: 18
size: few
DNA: TGTGCCAGCAGCTTGCATCGTACAGACACAGTTTCGAGGACTGAAGCTTTCTTT
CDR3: CASSLHRTDTVSRTEAFF

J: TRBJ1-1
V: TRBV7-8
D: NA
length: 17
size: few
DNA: TGTGCCAGCAGCTTAGCGGGAGGTCCCGATACGCAGTCTGAAGCTTTCTTT
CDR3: CASSLAGGPDTQSEAFF

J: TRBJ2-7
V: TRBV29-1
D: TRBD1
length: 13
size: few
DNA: TGCAGCGCCGGTCGGACAGGGTCCTACGAGCAGTACTTC
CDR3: CSAGRTGSYEQYF

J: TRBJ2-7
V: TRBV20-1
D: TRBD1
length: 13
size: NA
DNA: TGCAGTGCCTCGGAGGACAGGGGCCACGAGCAGTACTTC
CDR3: CSASEDRGHEQYF

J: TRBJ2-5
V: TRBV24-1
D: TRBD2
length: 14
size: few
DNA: TGTGCCACCGGGACTAGCGGGAGGGATGAGACCCAGTACTTC
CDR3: CATGTSGRDETQYF

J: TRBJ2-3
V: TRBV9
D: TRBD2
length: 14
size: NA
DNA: TGTGCCAGCAGCGTCCCCTTAGCGGGGGGGATAGAGAATTTT
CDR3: CASSVPLAGGIENF

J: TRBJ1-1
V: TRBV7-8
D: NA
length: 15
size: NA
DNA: TGTGCCAGCAGCTTAGCTCTGGCAGGGAATACTCAAGCTTTCTTT
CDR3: CASSLALAGNTQAFF

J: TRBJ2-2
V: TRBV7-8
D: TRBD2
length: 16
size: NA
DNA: TGTGCCAGCAGCTTAGCGGGAGGGCCCAACACCGGGTATCTGTTTTTT
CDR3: CASSLAGGPNTGYLFF

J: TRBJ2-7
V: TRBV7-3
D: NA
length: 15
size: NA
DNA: TGTGCCAGCAGCCCAAAGGGGCGGCTCTCTCTGCGTAAGTACTTC
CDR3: CASSPKGRLSLRKYF

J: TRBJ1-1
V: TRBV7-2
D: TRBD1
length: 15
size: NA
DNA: TGTGCCAGCAGCTCTGATCTAGCCGGGACAGCCCTTGCCTTCTTT
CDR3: CASSSDLAGTALAFF

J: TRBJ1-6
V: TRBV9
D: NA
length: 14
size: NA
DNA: TGTGCCAGCAGCTTGCGTTCCTATAACACGCCCCTCTACTTT
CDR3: CASSLRSYNTPLYF

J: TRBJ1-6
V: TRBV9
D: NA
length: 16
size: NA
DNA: TGTGCCAGCAGCTTAGGGGCCGCCCGAAATAAGCCCCCCCTCCACTTT
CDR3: CASSLGAARNKPPLHF

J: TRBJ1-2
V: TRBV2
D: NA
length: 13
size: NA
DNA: TGTGCCAGCCCGGCGGGGTCGTTCGAGGGCTACACCTTC
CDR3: CASPAGSFEGYTF

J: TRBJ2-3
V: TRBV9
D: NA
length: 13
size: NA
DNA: TGTGCCAGCAGCGACGGGTCAGATACGACGCATTTTTTT
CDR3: CASSDGSDTTHFF

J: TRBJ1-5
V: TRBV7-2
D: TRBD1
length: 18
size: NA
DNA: TGTGCCAGCAGCTTAGCGAGGAGAGGACAGGGCCTAAATCAGCCCCAGCATTTT
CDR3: CASSLARRGQGLNQPQHF

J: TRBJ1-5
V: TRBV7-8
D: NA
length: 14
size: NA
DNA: TGTGCCAGCAGCTTAGCTTATGGTCCCGAGCCCCAGCATTTT
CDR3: CASSLAYGPEPQHF

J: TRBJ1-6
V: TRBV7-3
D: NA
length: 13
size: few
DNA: TGTGCCAGCAGCTTAACGAAAAATTCACCCCTCCACTTT
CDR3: CASSLTKNSPLHF

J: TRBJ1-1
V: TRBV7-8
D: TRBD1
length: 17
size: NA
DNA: TGTGCCAGCAGCGTGGGGGACGGACAGGGAGCAAACACTGAAGCTTTCTTT
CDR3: CASSVGDGQGANTEAFF

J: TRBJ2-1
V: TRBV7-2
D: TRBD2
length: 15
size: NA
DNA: TGTGCCAGCAGCTTAGCCGGGGGGGCGGGCGAGCAGTACTTCTTC
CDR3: CASSLAGGAGEQYFF

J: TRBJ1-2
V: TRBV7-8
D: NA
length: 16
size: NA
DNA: TGTGCCAGCAGCTTAGAGGGGGGCCCCGATACGCATGGCTACACCTTC
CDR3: CASSLEGGPDTHGYTF

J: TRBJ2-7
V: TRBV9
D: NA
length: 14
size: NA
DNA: TGTGCCAGCAGCGTAGGAGGGGACCCCTACGAGCAGTACTTC
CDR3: CASSVGGDPYEQYF

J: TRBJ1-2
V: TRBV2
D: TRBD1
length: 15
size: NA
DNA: TGTGCCAGCAGCTTGACAGGGGTCTACGACTATGGCTACACCTTC
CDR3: CASSLTGVYDYGYTF

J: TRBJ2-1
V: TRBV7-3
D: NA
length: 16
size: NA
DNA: TGTGCCAGCAGCTTAGCGGGCGGTCACGATCCGCATGATCAGTTCTTC
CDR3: CASSLAGGHDPHDQFF

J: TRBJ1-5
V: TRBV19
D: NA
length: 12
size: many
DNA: TGTGCCAGTACCCGTGGCAATCAGCCCCAGCATTTT
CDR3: CASTRGNQPQHF

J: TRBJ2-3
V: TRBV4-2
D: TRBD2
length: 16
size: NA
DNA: TGTGCCAGCAGCCAAGATACAGCGGGGGGGGTAGATACGCAGTATTTT
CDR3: CASSQDTAGGVDTQYF

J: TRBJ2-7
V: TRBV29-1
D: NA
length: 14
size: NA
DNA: TGCAGCGTTGGACCCAGGGCCGGGGCGTACGAGCAGTACTTC
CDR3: CSVGPRAGAYEQYF

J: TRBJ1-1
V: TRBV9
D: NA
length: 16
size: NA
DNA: TGTGCCAGCGGAGGGACTGCGGTCGTCTTGAACACCGAAGCTTCCTTT
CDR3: CASGGTAVVLNTEASF